The 9 T cell receptor beta chains presented below share a single source sample, sequenced in a study of blood T cell repertoires in COVID-19. This table comes from immunoSEQ multiplex PCR, and its TCRdb copy is limited to in-frame clones, with some not included. The sample lists about 370,000 clones; roughly nine tenths were seen once. The sequenced sample was PBMCs or T cells enriched from blood (not recorded which). These receptors all stem from a woman aged 40 to 50 who had been exposed to COVID-19.

This clone was picked up many times. The rearrangement joins TRBV27 to TRBJ2-7; D may be TRBD2 (6 bases). The CDR3 runs to 15 residues. Trimming pared 5 bases from V and 0 bases from J, leaving 14 bases between. The germline gives CDR1 MNHEY, CDR2 SMNVEV (reference sequence). CDR3 sequence: CASSVLAGNSYEQYF. In nucleotides, the CDR3 is TGTGCCAGCAGTGTACTAGCTGGGAACTCCTACGAGCAGTACTTC.

Regarding this clone: The same CDR3 arises from other DNA sequences in this sample as well. The chain combines TRBV5-1 with TRBJ2-2, with 9 bases aligning to TRBD1. CDR1 and CDR2 from the germline V gene are SGHRS and YFSETQ. Trimming cost V 4 bases and J 0 bases; bases outside gene matches: 1. This CDR3 is built from 15 residues. The CDR3 loop is CASSRTGANTGELFF. Here the CDR3 DNA reads TGCGCCAGCAGCCGGACAGGGGCGAACACCGGGGAGCTGTTTTTT.

V usage is TRBV6-4 and J usage is TRBJ1-2; D is perhaps TRBD1 (6 bases). The germline V gene has CDR1 MRHNA and CDR2 SNTAGT. This CDR3 contains 15 residues. V lost 2 bases and J lost 5, with 15 bases in between. This CDR3 is CASSDPGRGSYGYTF. In DNA, the CDR3 is TGTGCCAGCAGTGACCCCGGCAGGGGATCTTATGGCTACACCTTC.

The rearrangement links TRBV24-1 to TRBJ2-6, with a weak D call TRBD1 (5 bases). Trimming cost V 3 bases and J 0 bases, with 14 bases left between them. There are 18 residues in the CDR3. Germline CDR1 is KGHDR and CDR2 is SFDVKD. CDR3 sequence reads: CATSDRNAGFSGANVLTF. The CDR3 coding sequence is TGTGCCACCAGTGATCGAAATGCAGGGTTCTCTGGGGCCAACGTCCTGACTTTC.

This clone was seen a few times. The chain carries TRBV21-1 and TRBJ2-4; no check of the table's D call, TRBD1, against the DNA was made. TRBV21-1 is deemed a pseudogene. The CDR3 runs to 17 residues. CDR3 in amino acids: CASTGPRTGAVKNIQYF. CDR3 nucleotide sequence: TGTGCCAGCACCGGACCCCGGACAGGGGCTGTCAAAAACATTCAGTACTTC.

This clone occurred a few times. The chain is built from TRBV30 and TRBJ1-2; D call uncertain. The V gene lost 8 bases and the J gene lost 4 bases, with 2 bases spanning the gap. There are 8 residues in the CDR3. The germline CDR1 and CDR2 sequences are GTSNPN and SVGIG (reference sequence). This chain's CDR3 is CALYGYTF. The CDR3 bases are TGTGCCCTCTATGGCTACACCTTC. Full variable domain (remainder filled in from reference TRBV30 and TRBJ1-2): SQTIHQWPATLVQPVGSPLSLECTVEGTSNPNLYWYRQAAGRGLQLLFYSVGIGQISSEVPQNLSASRPQDRQFILSSKKLLLSDSGFYLCALYGYTFGSGTRLTVV.

This clone was detected a few times. This sequence joins TRBV5-6 and TRBJ2-7; 9 nucleotides agree with TRBD2. Germline CDR1 is SGHDT and CDR2 is YYEEEE. The CDR3 runs to 16 residues. With 2 bases clipped from V and 0 bases from J, the junction kept 6 bases outside the gene matches. DNA for the CDR3: TGTGCCAGCAGCTTTTCTAGCGGGGCTAGCTCCTACGAGCAGTACTTC. It yields the protein CASSFSSGASSYEQYF.

The chain has TRBV30 and TRBJ1-5; D remains unclear. This CDR3 region has 13 residues. Trimming took 2 bases from V and 4 from J, leaving 9 bases between them. From germline, CDR1 is GTSNPN and CDR2 SVGIG (reference sequence). CDR3 loop: CAWSIQANQPQHF. The DNA of the CDR3 is TGTGCCTGGAGTATCCAGGCGAATCAGCCCCAGCATTTT. The whole variable domain, filled in from reference TRBV30 and TRBJ1-5, reads SQTIHQWPATLVQPVGSPLSLECTVEGTSNPNLYWYRQAAGRGLQLLFYSVGIGQISSEVPQNLSASRPQDRQFILSSKKLLLSDSGFYLCAWSIQANQPQHFGDGTRLSIL.

CDR3 nucleotides: TGTGCCAGCAGCTACGAAACGGGCCCTAGGGGAAAACTGTTTTTT. Encoded protein: CASSYETGPRGKLFF. The rearrangement links TRBV9 to TRBJ1-4, with a weak D call TRBD1 (5 bases). V shed 4 bases and J shed 10 bases, with 20 bases lying between them. Germline CDR1 SGDLS, CDR2 YYNGEE. The CDR3 length is 15 residues.